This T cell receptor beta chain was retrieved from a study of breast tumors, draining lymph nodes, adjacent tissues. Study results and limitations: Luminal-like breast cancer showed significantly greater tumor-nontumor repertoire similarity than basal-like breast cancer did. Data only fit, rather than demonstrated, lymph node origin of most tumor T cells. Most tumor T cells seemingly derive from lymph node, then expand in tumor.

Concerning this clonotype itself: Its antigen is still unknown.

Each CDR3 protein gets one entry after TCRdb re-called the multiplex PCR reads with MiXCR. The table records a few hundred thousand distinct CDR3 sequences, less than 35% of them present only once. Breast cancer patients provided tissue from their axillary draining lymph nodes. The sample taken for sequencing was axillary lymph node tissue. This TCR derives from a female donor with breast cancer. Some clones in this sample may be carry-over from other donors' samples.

The CDR3 DNA reads as TGTGCCAGCAGCAGACGGATAATGACAGGGGTTACCGGGGAGCTGTTTTTT. This sequence encodes CASSRRIMTGVTGELFF. The V and J genes are TRBV7-2 and TRBJ2-2, with 8 bases that match TRBD1. The V gene end was trimmed by 5 bases and the J gene end by 5 bases; junction bases not matched to a gene: 13. CDR1 is SGHTA, CDR2 FQGNSA, per germline. CDR3 length: 17 amino acids.